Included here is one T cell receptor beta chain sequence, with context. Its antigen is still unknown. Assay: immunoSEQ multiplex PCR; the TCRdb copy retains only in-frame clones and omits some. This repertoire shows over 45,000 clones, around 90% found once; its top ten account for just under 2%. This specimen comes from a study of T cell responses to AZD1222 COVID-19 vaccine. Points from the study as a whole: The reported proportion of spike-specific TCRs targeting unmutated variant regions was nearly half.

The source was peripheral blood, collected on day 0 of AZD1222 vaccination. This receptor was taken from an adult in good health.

The CDR3 coding sequence is TGTGCCAGCAGCTTCACTAGCTCCACCGGGGAGCTGTTTTTT. Translated, it gives CASSFTSSTGELFF. The chain joins TRBV11-3 to TRBJ2-2; maybe TRBD2 (6 bases). The V end lost 3 bases, the J end lost 4 bases, and 9 bases lay between the germline ends. Germline lookup yields CDR1 SGHNT and CDR2 YENEEA. The CDR3 contains 14 residues. Together with reference TRBV11-3 and TRBJ2-2, the CDR3 gives the full variable domain: EAGVVQSPRYKIIEKKQPVAFWCNPISGHNTLYWYLQNLGQGPELLIRYENEEAVDDSQLPKDRFSAERLKGVDSTLKIQPAELGDSAVYLCASSFTSSTGELFFGEGSRLTVL.